Described below is a single T cell receptor (beta chain) sequence and its context. Its matching antigen is unknown. Trimming took 5 bases from V and 2 from J, leaving 16 bases between them. This CDR3 region has 15 residues. Per the germline V gene, CDR1 is SGHTA and CDR2 is FQGNSA. A second PCR, run for about 7 to 12 cycles, used a sample-barcoded 5' primer plus a J-beta primer mix. TCRdb redid the calling of the 5' RACE reads with MiXCR, one entry per CDR3 protein. The data contain 750,000 or so distinct CDR3 sequences, about 25% of them singletons. The data were taken from a study of blood T cells in healthy people across ages. General observations from the study: Long-lived donors had more naive CD4+ cells and higher diversity than aged donors. Changes seen in expanded clonotypes were possibly confounded by donor CMV status left unknown.

These data were likewise used in another study, on T cells of mothers and their children.

Source material: blood. The TCR sequence derives from a boy aged 5-17 years in good health. The V gene is TRBV7-2, the J gene TRBJ2-7, with TRBD1 as a possible D gene (5 bases). This chain's CDR3 is CASSLHMDTAYEQYF. The CDR3 nucleotides are TGTGCCAGCAGCCTTCATATGGACACAGCCTACGAGCAGTACTTC.